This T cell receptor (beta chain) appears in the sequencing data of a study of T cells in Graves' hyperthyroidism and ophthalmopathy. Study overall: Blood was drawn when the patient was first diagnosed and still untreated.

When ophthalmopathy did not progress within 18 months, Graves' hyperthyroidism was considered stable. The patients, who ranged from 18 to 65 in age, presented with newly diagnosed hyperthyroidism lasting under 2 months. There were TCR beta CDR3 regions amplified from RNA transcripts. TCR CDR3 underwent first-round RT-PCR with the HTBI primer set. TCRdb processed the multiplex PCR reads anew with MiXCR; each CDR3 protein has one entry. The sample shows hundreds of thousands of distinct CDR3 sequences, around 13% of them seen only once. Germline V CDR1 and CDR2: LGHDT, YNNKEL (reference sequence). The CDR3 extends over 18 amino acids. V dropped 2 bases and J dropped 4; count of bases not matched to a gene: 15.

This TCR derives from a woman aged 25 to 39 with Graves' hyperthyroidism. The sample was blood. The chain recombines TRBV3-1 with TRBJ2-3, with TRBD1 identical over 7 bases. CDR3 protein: CASSQLLQGPTVPDTQYF. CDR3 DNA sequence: TGTGCCAGCAGCCAACTCCTACAGGGGCCTACTGTTCCAGATACGCAGTATTTT.